This TCR beta chain comes out of a study of blood T cell repertoires in COVID-19. Here immunoSEQ multiplex PCR was the method, and the copy in TCRdb shows in-frame clones only, minus some. The data hold about 120,000 clones, with about 80% observed a single time. Germline V gene lookup returns CDR1 KGHDR and CDR2 SFDVKD. CDR3 length: 12 residues. V was clipped by 0 bases and J by 6 bases, with 4 bases between them. The TCR originated in a man aged 60 to 69 with acute or convalescent COVID-19. Sample: peripheral blood. The chain carries TRBV24-1 and TRBJ1-2; no firm D call. CDR3 sequence reads: CATSDLIDGYTF. DNA for the CDR3: TGTGCCACCAGTGATTTGATAGATGGCTACACCTTC.